The 11 T cell receptor beta chains presented below share a single source sample, sequenced in a study of cytomegalovirus exposure and HLA in healthy donors. The PCR had 60 Vbeta and 13 Jbeta primers. TCRdb keeps only in-frame clones here, not all; method: immunoSEQ multiplex PCR. Here the sample spans 100,000 to 150,000 clones, roughly 85% being singletons. The sequencing sample was made of PBMCs. These receptor sequences come from a woman in her forties in good health and CMV-seropositive.

The chain couples TRBV15 to TRBJ1-1; maybe TRBD1 (5 bases). Trimming left V 3 bases short and J 6 bases short, with 8 bases between. The CDR3 has 12 residues. CDR1 and CDR2 (germline): LNHNV, YYDKDF (reference sequence). This CDR3 is CATSRGEAEAFF. The CDR3 nucleotides are TGTGCCACCAGCAGGGGGGAGGCTGAAGCTTTCTTT.

The chain joins TRBV28 to TRBJ1-5; TRBD1 matches 8 bases. Unmatched junction bases numbered 9, after V lost 5 bases and J lost 6 bases. CDR3 length equals 15 residues. Germline V gene data show CDR1 as MDHEN and CDR2 as SYDVKM. CDR3 coding DNA: TGTGCCAGCAGTCCAATCGACAGGGGTTTTCAGCCCCAGCATTTT. Its protein is CASSPIDRGFQPQHF.

This clone has just one count. The chain's CDR3 is CASSPGGTAYAYEQYF. The DNA for the CDR3 is TGTGCCAGCAGCCCAGGAGGTACAGCGTATGCCTACGAGCAGTACTTC. The genes are TRBV9 and TRBJ2-7, with a weak D call TRBD2 (5 bases). CDR1 is SGDLS, CDR2 YYNGEE, per germline. The CDR3 spans 16 residues. Trimming took 4 bases from V and 2 from J, leaving 19 bases between them.

V usage is TRBV7-9 and J usage is TRBJ2-1; 9 bases are shared with TRBD2. Germline-derived CDR1 and CDR2 are SEHNR and FQNEAQ (reference sequence). The CDR3 runs to 15 residues. The ends lost 4 bases at V and 2 bases at J; junction bases unmatched: 3. Here the CDR3 DNA reads TGTGCCAGCAGCTCTAGCGGGAAAACCTACAATGAGCAGTTCTTC. Translation: CASSSSGKTYNEQFF. Combining the CDR3 with reference TRBV7-9 and TRBJ2-1 gives the whole variable domain DTGVSQNPRHKITKRGQNVTFRCDPISEHNRLYWYRQTLGQGPEFLTYFQNEAQLEKSRLLSDRFSAERPKGSFSTLEIQRTEQGDSAMYLCASSSSGKTYNEQFFGPGTRLTVL.

V usage is TRBV6-1 and J usage is TRBJ1-5; the D is unclear. In germline, CDR1 is MNHNS, CDR2 SASEGT. Trimming took 3 bases from V and 0 from J, leaving 9 bases between them. The length of the CDR3 is 15 residues. The chain's CDR3 is CASSDGGFSNQPQHF. In DNA, the CDR3 is TGTGCCAGCAGTGATGGCGGTTTTAGCAATCAGCCCCAGCATTTT.

This clone was seen a few times. The chain employs TRBV5-5 and TRBJ1-2; a possible D gene is TRBD1 (5 bases). The germline V gene has CDR1 SGHKS and CDR2 YYEKEE (reference sequence). V was cut by 4 bases and J by 3 bases, with 7 bases left in between. This CDR3 spans 12 amino acids. DNA of the CDR3: TGTGCCAGCAGCGGCAGGGACTATGGCTACACCTTC. It is translated as CASSGRDYGYTF.

CDR3 bases: TGTGCCATCAACCGGGGGAAGGGGTACGAGCAGTACTTC. This encodes CAINRGKGYEQYF. The V gene is TRBV30, the J gene TRBJ2-7, with TRBD2 as a possible D gene (6 bases). V was pared by 8 bases and J by 4 bases, with 18 bases between. There are 13 residues in the CDR3. The germline CDR1 and CDR2 sequences are GTSNPN and SVGIG (reference sequence).

This sequence joins TRBV5-1 and TRBJ2-7; no clear D gene. Per germline, CDR1 SGHRS and CDR2 YFSETQ. The CDR3 has 14 amino acids. V gave up 5 bases and J gave up 3 bases, with 15 bases separating them. The CDR3 reads CASRWSPQNYEQYF. CDR3 nucleotide sequence: TGCGCCAGCAGGTGGTCCCCCCAGAACTACGAGCAGTACTTC.

The chain has TRBV7-9 and TRBJ2-3; perhaps TRBD2 as D (6 bases). This CDR3 is 15 amino acids long. With 5 bases removed from V and 3 bases from J, the gap between germline ends came to 15 bases. Looked up from germline, CDR1 is SEHNR and CDR2 is FQNEAQ (reference sequence). CDR3 sequence: CASSPAASATDTQYF. Written as DNA, the CDR3 is TGTGCCAGCAGCCCAGCGGCTAGCGCGACAGATACGCAGTATTTT. Together with reference TRBV7-9 and TRBJ2-3, the CDR3 gives the full variable domain: DTGVSQNPRHKITKRGQNVTFRCDPISEHNRLYWYRQTLGQGPEFLTYFQNEAQLEKSRLLSDRFSAERPKGSFSTLEIQRTEQGDSAMYLCASSPAASATDTQYFGPGTRLTVL.

In this sample, this clone turned up once. This chain links TRBV5-4 with TRBJ1-4, with D uncertain. Trimming removed 7 bases from V and 3 bases from J, with 10 bases in between. Germline-derived CDR1 and CDR2 are SGHNT and YYREEE (reference sequence). The CDR3 has 13 residues. CDR3 residues: CASHSGSNEKLFF. Written as DNA, the CDR3 is TGTGCCAGCCACAGTGGATCTAATGAAAAACTGTTTTTT.

In DNA, the CDR3 is TGTGCCAGCAGCCCTTCGGGGGGGTATGGCTACACCTTC. It is translated as CASSPSGGYGYTF. V gene TRBV5-4 combines with J gene TRBJ1-2, with D perhaps matching TRBD1 (5 bases). V gave up 4 bases and J gave up 5 bases, with 12 bases separating them. There are 13 residues in the CDR3. Germline CDR1 and CDR2: SGHNT and YYREEE (reference sequence). Drawing the rest from reference TRBV5-4 and TRBJ1-2, the complete variable domain is ETGVTQSPTHLIKTRGQQVTLRCSSQSGHNTVSWYQQALGQGPQFIFQYYREEENGRGNFPPRFSGLQFPNYSSELNVNALELDDSALYLCASSPSGGYGYTFGSGTRLTVV.